Detailed here is one T cell receptor (beta chain). As yet, its antigen is unknown. Trimming shortened V by 3 bases and J by 4 bases, and 9 bases separated the two germline ends. The CDR3 runs 13 residues. This sample is part of a study of T cell repertoires in cytomegalovirus infection. Study information: Signatures in public TCR beta sequences pointed to both CMV infection and matching HLA type. Regarding the study as a whole: HLA-C-restricted CMV clonotypes gave the most frequent clonotype in two of eight donors. Identification of carriers of CMV plus the relevant HLA was achieved through cumulative public TCR beta family frequency.

A single record per CDR3 protein comes from TCRdb applying MiXCR to the reads. The sample lists hundreds of thousands of distinct CDR3 sequences; under 25% were seen once. The chain is built from TRBV12-3 or TRBV12-4 and TRBJ1-2; no clear D gene. The origin of this receptor is a human donor in good health (CMV status not recorded). Some clones in this sample may be carry-over from other donors' samples. The sample comprised CD8+ T cells from PBMCs. CDR3 sequence (DNA): TGTGCCAGCAGTTTTGGAGGTCCCTATGGCTACACCTTC. Its protein product is CASSFGGPYGYTF.